This paragraph reports one TCR beta chain. The same CDR3 is also encoded by other DNA sequences in this sample. The sample belongs to a study of blood T cell repertoires in COVID-19. Study at large: Acute and convalescent COVID-19 samples came from the United States, Italy and Spain. PBMCs, B-cell-depleted T cells, or T cells were the source of the cDNA or gDNA that made up the material.

Methods used by the authors: Estimation of nucleated cell counts was performed using reference gene primer amplification. The assay was immunoSEQ multiplex PCR, and TCRdb's table has in-frame clones only and misses some. V and J calls plus clone size are reproduced from that table; the DNA served to infer D and trimming. Among 60,000 to 95,000 clones listed, around nine tenths were seen once. The sequenced material came from peripheral blood. This TCR was recovered from a woman aged 80 or over with active or convalescent COVID-19.

The DNA for the CDR3 is TGTGCCAGCAGTTACCTAGCGGGCACAGATACGCAGTATTTT. Translating it yields CASSYLAGTDTQYF. V gene TRBV6-2 or TRBV6-3 combines with J gene TRBJ2-3, with TRBD2 matching 7 bases. The junction had 0 bases not matched to a gene; V was cut back by 2 bases and J by 1 base. The CDR3 runs to 14 residues. CDR1 is MNHEY, CDR2 SVGEGT, per germline.